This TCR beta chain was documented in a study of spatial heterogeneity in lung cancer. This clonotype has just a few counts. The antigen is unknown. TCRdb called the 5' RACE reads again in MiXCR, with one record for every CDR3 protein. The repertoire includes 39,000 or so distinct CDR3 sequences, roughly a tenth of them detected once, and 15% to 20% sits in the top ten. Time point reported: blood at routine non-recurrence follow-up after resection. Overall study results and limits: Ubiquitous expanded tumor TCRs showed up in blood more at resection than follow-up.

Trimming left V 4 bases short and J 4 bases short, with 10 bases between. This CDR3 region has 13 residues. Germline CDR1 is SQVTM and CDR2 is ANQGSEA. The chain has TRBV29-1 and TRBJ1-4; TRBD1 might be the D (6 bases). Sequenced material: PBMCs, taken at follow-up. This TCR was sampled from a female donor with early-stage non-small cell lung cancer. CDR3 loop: CSVGTVVNEKLFF. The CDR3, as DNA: TGCAGCGTTGGGACAGTAGTTAATGAAAAACTGTTTTTT.